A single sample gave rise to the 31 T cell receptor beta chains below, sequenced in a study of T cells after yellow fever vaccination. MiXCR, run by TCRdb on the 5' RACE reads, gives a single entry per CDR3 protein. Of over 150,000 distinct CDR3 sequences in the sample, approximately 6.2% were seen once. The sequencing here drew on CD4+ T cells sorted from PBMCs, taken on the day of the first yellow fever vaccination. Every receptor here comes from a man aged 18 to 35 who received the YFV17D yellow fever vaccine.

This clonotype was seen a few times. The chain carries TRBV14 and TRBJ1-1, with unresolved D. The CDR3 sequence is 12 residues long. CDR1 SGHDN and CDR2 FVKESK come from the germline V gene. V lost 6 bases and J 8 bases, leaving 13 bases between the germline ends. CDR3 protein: CASSSVPREAFF. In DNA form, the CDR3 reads TGTGCCAGCAGTTCTGTGCCAAGGGAAGCTTTCTTT.

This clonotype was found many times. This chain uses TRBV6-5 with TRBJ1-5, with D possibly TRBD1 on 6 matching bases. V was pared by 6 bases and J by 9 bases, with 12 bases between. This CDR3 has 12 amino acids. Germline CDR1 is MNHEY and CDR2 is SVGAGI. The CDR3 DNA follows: TGTGCCAGCAGGAGGGGGGTAGGGCCCCAGCATTTT. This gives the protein CASRRGVGPQHF.

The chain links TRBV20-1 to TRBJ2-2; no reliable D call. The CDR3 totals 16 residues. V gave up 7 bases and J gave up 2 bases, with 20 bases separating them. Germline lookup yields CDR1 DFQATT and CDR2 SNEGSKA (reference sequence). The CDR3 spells CSGLRLRETNTGELFF. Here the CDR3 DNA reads TGCAGTGGGTTACGTTTACGAGAGACCAACACCGGGGAGCTGTTTTTT.

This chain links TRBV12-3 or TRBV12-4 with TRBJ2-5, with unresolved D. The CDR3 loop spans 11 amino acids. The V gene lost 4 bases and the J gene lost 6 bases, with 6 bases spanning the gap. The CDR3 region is CASSYQKTQYF. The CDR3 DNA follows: TGTGCCAGCAGTTATCAAAAGACCCAGTACTTC.

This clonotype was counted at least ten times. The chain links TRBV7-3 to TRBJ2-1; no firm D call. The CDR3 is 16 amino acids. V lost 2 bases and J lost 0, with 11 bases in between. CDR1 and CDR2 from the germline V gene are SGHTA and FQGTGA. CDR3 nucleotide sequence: TGTGCCAGCAGCTTATACGCTCCCAGCTCCTACAATGAGCAGTTCTTC. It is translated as CASSLYAPSSYNEQFF.

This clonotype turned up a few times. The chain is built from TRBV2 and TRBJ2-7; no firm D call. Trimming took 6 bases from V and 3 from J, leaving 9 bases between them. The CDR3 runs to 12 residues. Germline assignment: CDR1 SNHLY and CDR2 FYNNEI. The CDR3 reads CASRTQDYEQYV. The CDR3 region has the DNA TGTGCCAGCAGGACCCAAGACTACGAGCAGTACGTC.

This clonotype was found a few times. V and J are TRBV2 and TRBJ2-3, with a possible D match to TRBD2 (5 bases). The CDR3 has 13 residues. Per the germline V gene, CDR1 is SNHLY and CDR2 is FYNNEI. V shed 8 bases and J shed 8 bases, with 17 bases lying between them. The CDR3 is CASAPGNRGTQYF. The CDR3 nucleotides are TGTGCCAGCGCGCCGGGGAACCGGGGTACGCAGTATTTT. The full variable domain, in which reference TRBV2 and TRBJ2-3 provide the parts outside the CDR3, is EPEVTQTPSHQVTQMGQEVILRCVPISNHLYFYWYRQILGQKVEFLVSFYNNEISEKSEIFDDQFSVERPDGSNFTLKIRSTKLEDSAMYFCASAPGNRGTQYFGPGTRLTVL.

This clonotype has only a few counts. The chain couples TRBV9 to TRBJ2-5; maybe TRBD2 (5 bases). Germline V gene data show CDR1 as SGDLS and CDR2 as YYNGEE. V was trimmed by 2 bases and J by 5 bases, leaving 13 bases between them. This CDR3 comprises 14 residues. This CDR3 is CASSVFGVGETQYF. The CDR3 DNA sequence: TGTGCCAGCAGCGTGTTCGGGGTGGGTGAGACCCAGTACTTC.

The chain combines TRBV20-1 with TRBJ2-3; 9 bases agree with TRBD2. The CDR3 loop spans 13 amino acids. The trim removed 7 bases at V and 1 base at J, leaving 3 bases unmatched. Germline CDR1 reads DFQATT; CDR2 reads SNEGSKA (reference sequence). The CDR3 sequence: CSEVAGGTDTQYF. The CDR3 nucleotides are TGCAGTGAAGTAGCGGGGGGCACAGATACGCAGTATTTT.

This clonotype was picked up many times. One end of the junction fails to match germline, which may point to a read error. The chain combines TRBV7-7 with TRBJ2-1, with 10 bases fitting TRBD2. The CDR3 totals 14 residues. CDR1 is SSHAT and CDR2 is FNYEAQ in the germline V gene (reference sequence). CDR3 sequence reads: CASSSSSGGNEQFF. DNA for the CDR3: TGTGCTAGCAGCTCGTCTAGCGGGGGTAATGAGCAGTTCTTC.

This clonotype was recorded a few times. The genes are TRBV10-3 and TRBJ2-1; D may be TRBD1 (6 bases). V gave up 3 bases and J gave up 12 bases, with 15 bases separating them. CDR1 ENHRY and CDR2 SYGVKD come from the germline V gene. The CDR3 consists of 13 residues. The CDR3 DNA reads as TGTGCCATCAGTGATGGGCAGGGACAATGGCAGTTCTTC. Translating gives CAISDGQGQWQFF.

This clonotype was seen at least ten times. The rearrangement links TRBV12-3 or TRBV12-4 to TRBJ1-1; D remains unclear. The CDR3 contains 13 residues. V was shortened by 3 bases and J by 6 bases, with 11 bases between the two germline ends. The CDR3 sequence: CASSFDWRAEAFF. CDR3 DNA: TGTGCCAGCAGTTTCGACTGGAGGGCTGAAGCTTTCTTT.

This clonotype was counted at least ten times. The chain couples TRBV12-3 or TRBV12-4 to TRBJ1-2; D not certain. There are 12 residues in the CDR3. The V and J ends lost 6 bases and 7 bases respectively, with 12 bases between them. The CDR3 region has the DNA TGTGCCAGCAGCCGCGAGTCGGGTGGCTACACCTTC. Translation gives CASSRESGGYTF.

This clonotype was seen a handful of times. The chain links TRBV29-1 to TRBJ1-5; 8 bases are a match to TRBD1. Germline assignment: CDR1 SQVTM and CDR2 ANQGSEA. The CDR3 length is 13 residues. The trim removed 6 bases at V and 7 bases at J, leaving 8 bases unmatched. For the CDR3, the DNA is TGCAGCGTAGCACAGGGGGATCGGCAGCCCCAGCATTTT. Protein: CSVAQGDRQPQHF.

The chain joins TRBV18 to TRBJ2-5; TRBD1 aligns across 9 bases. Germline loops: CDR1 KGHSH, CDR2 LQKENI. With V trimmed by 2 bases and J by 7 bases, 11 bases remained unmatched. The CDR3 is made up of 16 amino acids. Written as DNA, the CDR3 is TGTGCCAGCTCACCAACGGAACAGGGGGCTAGGGGGACCCAGTACTTC. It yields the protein CASSPTEQGARGTQYF.

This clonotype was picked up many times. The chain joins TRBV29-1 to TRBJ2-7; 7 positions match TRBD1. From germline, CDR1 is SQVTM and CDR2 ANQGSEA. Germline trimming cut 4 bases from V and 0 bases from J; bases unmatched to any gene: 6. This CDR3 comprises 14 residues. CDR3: CSVGRDSSSYEQYF. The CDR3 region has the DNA TGCAGCGTTGGTCGGGACAGTAGCTCCTACGAGCAGTACTTC.

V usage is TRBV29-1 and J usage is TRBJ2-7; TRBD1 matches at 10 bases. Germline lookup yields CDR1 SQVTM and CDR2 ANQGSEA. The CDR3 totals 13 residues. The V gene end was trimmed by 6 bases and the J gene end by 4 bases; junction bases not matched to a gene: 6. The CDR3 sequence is CSVGTGEGYEQYV. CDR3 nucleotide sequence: TGCAGCGTGGGGACAGGGGAGGGTTACGAGCAGTACGTC.

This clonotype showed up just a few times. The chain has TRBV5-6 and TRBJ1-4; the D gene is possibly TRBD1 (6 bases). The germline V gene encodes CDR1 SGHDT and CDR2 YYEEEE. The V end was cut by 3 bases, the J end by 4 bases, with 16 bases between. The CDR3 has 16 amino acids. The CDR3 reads CASSSEQGIGNEKLFF. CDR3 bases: TGTGCCAGCAGCTCCGAACAGGGTATCGGTAATGAAAAACTGTTTTTT.

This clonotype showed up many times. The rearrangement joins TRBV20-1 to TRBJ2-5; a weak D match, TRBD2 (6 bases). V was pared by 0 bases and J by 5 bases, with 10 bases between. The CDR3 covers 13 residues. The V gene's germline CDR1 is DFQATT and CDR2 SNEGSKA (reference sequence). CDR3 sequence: CSAREAGRETQYF. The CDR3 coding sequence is TGCAGTGCTAGAGAGGCAGGGAGGGAGACCCAGTACTTC.

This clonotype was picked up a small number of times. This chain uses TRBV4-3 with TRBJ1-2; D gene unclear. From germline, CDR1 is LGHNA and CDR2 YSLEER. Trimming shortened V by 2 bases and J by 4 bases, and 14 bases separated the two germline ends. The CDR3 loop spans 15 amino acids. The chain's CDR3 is CASSQKTAAAYGYTF. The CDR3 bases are TGCGCCAGCAGCCAAAAAACAGCCGCGGCCTATGGCTACACCTTC.

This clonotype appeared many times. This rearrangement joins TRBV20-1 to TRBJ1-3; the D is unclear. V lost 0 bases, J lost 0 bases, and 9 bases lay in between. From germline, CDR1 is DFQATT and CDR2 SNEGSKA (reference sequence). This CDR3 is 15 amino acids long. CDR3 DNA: TGCAGTGCTAGAGACCGACTCTCCTCTGGAAACACCATATATTTT. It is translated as CSARDRLSSGNTIYF.

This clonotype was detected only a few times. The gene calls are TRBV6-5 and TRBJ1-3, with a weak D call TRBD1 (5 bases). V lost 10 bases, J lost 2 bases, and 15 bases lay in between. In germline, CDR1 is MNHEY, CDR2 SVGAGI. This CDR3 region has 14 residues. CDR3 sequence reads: CATAARVAGNTIYF. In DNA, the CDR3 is TGTGCCACCGCGGCCAGGGTCGCTGGAAACACCATATATTTT.

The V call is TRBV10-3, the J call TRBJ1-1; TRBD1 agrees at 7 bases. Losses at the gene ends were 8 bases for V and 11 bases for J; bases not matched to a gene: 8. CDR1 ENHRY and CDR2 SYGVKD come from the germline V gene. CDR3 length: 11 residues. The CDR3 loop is CAISLQGQAFF. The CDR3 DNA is TGTGCCATCTCTCTACAGGGACAGGCTTTCTTT.

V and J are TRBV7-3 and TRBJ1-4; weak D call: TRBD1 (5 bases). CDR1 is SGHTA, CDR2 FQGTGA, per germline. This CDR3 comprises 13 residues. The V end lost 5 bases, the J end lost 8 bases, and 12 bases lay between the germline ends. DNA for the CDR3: TGTGCCAGCAGCCCCACAGGCAGGGAAAAACTGTTTTTT. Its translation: CASSPTGREKLFF. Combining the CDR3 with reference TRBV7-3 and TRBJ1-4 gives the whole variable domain GAGVSQTPSNKVTEKGKYVELRCDPISGHTALYWYRQSLGQGPEFLIYFQGTGAADDSGLPNDRFFAVRPEGSVSTLKIQRTERGDSAVYLCASSPTGREKLFFGSGTQLSVL.

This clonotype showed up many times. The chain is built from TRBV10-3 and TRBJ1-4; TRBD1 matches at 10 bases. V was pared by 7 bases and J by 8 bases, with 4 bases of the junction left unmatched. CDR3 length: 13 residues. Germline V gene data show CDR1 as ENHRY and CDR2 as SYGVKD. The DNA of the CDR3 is TGTGCCATCAAGGGACAGGGGAAGGAAAAACTGTTTTTT. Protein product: CAIKGQGKEKLFF.

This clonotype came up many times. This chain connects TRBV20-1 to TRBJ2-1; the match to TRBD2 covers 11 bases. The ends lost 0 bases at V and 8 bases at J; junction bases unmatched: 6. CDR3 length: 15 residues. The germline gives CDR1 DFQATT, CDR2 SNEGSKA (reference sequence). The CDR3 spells CSARDSLAGGHEQFF. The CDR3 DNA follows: TGCAGTGCTAGAGATAGTCTAGCGGGGGGCCATGAGCAGTTCTTC.

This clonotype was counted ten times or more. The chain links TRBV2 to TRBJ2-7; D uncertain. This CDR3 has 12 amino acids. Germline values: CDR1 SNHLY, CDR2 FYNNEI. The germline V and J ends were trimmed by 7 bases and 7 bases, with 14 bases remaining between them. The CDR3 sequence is CASNGLFGEQYF. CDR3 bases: TGTGCCAGCAACGGCCTTTTCGGAGAGCAGTACTTC.

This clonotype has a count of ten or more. CDR3 region: CASSLVYRDNEQFF. The CDR3 region has the DNA TGTGCCAGCAGCTTAGTGTACAGGGACAATGAGCAGTTCTTC. The chain uses TRBV7-2 and TRBJ2-1; maybe TRBD1 (6 bases). Germline CDR1 and CDR2: SGHTA and FQGNSA. CDR3 length equals 14 residues. V was pared by 1 base and J by 5 bases, with 9 bases between.

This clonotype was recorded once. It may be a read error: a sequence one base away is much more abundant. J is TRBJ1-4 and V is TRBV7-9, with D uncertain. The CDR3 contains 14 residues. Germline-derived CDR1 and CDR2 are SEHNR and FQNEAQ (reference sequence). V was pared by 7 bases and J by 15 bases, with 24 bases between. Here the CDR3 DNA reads TGTGCCAGCACCATACAGACAAATGAAGAGAGGATGTTTTTT. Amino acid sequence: CASTIQTNEERMFF.

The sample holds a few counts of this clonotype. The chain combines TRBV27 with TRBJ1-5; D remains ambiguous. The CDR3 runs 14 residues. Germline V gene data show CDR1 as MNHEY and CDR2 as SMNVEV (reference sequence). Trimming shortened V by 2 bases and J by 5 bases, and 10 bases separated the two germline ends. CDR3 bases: TGTGCCAGCAGTTTACAAGGGCCTCATCAGCCCCAGCATTTT. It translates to CASSLQGPHQPQHF.

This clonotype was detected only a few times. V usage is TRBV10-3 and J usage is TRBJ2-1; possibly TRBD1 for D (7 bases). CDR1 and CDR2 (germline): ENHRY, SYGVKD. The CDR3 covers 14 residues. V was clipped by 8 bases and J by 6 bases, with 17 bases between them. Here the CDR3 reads CAIGGSDRLNEQFF. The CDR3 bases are TGTGCCATCGGGGGGTCGGACAGGCTCAATGAGCAGTTCTTC.